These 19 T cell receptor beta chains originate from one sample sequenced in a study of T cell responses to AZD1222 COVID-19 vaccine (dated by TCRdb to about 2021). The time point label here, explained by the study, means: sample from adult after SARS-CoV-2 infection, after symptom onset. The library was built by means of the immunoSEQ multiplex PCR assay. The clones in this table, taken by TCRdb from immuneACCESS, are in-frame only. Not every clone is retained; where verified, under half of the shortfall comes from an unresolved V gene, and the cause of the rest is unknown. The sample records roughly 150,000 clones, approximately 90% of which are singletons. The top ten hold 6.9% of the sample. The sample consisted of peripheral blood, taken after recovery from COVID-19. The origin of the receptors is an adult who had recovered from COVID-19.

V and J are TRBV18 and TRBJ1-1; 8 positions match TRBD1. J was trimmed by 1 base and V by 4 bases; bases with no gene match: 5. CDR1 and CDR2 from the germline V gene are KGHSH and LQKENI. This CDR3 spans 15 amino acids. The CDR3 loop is CASSLTGTGNTEAFF. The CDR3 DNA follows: TGTGCCAGCTCACTAACCGGGACAGGGAACACTGAAGCTTTCTTT.

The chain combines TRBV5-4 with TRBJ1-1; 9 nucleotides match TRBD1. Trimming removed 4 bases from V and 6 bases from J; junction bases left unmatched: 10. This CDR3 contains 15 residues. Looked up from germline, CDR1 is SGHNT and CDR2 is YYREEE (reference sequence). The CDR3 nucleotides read TGTGCCAGCAGCCGGGACAGGGACCGTGTCGCTGAAGCTTTCTTT. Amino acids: CASSRDRDRVAEAFF.

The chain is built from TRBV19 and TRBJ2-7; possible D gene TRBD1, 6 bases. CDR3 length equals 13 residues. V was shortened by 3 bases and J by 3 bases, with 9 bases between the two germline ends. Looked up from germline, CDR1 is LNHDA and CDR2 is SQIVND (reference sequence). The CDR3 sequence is CASSMDSNYEQYF. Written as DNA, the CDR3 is TGTGCCAGTAGTATGGACAGCAACTACGAGCAGTACTTC. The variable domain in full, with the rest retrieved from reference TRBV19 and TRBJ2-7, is DGGITQSPKYLFRKEGQNVTLSCEQNLNHDAMYWYRQDPGQGLRLIYYSQIVNDFQKGDIAEGYSVSREKKESFPLTVTSAQKNPTAFYLCASSMDSNYEQYFGPGTRLTVT.

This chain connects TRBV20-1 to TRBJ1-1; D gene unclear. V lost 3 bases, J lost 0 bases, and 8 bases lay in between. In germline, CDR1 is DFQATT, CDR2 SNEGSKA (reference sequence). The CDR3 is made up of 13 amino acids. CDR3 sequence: CSASDLMNTEAFF. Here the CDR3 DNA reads TGCAGTGCTAGTGACCTCATGAACACTGAAGCTTTCTTT.

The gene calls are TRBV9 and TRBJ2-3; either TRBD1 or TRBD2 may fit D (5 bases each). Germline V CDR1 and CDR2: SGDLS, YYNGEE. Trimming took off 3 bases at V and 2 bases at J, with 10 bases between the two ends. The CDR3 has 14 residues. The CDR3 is CASSDGGITDTQYF. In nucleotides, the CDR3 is TGTGCCAGCAGCGATGGGGGAATCACAGATACGCAGTATTTT.

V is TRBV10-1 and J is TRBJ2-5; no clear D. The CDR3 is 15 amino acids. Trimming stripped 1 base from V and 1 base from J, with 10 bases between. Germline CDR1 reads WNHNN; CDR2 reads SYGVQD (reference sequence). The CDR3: CASSELGGCQETQYF. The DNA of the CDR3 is TGCGCCAGCAGTGAGTTAGGTGGCTGCCAAGAGACCCAGTACTTC.

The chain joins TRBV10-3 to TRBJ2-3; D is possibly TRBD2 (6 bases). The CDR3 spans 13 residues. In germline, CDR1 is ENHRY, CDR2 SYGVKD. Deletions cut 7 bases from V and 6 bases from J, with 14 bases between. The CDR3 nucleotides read TGTGCCATCAATAGGGAGGCCTTGGATACGCAGTATTTT. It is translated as CAINREALDTQYF.

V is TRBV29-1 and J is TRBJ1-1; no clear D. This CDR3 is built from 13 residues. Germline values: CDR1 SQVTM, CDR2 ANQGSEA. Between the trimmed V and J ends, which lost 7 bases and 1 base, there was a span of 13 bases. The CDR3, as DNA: TGCAGCGGTTTAGGTGGTACGAACACTGAAGCTTTCTTT. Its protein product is CSGLGGTNTEAFF. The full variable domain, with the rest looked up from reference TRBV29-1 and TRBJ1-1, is SAVISQKPSRDICQRGTSLTIQCQVDSQVTMMFWYRQQPGQSLTLIATANQGSEATYESGFVIDKFPISRPNLTFSTLTVSNMSPEDSSIYLCSGLGGTNTEAFFGQGTRLTVV.

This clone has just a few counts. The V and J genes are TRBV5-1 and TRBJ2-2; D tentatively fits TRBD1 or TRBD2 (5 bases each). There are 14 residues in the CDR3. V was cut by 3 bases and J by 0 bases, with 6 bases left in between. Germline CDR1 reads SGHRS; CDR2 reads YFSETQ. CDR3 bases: TGCGCCAGCAGCTCGGGACCGAACACCGGGGAGCTGTTTTTT. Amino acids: CASSSGPNTGELFF.

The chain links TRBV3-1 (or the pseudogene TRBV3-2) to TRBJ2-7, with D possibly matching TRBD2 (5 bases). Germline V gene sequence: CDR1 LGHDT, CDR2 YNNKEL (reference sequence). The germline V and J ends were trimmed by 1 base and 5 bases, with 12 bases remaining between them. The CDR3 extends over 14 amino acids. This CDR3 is CASSQGTARDEQYF. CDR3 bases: TGTGCCAGCAGCCAAGGGACTGCCCGGGACGAGCAGTACTTC.

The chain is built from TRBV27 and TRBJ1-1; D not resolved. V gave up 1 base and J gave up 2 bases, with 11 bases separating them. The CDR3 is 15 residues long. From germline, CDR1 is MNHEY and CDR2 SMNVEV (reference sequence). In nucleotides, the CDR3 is TGTGCCAGCAGTTTATACGGCAAGACCAACACTGAAGCTTTCTTT. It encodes CASSLYGKTNTEAFF.

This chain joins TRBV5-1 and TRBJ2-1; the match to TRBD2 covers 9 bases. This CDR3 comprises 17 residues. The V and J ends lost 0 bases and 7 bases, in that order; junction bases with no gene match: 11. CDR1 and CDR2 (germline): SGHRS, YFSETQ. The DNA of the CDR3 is TGCGCCAGCAGCTTGGCCCCTAGCGGGATCAATCAGAATGAGCAGTTCTTC. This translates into CASSLAPSGINQNEQFF.

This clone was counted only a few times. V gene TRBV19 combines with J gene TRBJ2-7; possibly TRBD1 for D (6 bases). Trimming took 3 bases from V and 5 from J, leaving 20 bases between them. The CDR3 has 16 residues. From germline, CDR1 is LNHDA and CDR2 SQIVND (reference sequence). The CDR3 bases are TGTGCCAGTAGTATCCCGACAGGTCCCCGACGCCACGAGCAGTACTTC. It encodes CASSIPTGPRRHEQYF. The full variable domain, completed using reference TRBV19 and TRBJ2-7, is DGGITQSPKYLFRKEGQNVTLSCEQNLNHDAMYWYRQDPGQGLRLIYYSQIVNDFQKGDIAEGYSVSREKKESFPLTVTSAQKNPTAFYLCASSIPTGPRRHEQYFGPGTRLTVT.

The DNA of the CDR3 is TGTGCCAGCAGCAGAGAACTAGAGGGGCAGTACTTC. Amino acids: CASSRELEGQYF. V gene TRBV21-1 combines with J gene TRBJ2-7; the D segment call TRBD2 is taken from the table without a DNA check. TRBV21-1 is a pseudogene locus. The CDR3 has 12 amino acids.

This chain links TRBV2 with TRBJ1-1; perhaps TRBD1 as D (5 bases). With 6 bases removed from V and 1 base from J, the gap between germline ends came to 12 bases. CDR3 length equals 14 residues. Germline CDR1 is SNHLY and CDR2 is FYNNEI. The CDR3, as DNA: TGTGCCAGCAGAGACTCAGGGTGGAACACTGAAGCTTTCTTT. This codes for CASRDSGWNTEAFF.

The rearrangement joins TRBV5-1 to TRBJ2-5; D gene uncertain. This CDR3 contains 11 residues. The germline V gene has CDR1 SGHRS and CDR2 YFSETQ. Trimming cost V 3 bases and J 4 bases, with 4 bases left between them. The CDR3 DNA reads TGCGCCAGCAGCTCCACAGAGACCCAGTACTTC. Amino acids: CASSSTETQYF.

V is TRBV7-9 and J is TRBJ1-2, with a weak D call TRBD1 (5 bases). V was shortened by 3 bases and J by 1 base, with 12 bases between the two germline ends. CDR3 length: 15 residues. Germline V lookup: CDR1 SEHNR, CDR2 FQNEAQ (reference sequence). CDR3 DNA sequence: TGTGCCAGCAGCTTGAAGGGACGGGATAACTATGGCTACACCTTC. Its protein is CASSLKGRDNYGYTF.

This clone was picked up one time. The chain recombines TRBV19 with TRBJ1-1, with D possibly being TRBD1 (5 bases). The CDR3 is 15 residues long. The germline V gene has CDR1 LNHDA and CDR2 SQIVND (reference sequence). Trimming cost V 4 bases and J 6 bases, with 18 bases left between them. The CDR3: CASSTLSWGGAEAFF. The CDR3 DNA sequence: TGTGCCAGTAGTACCCTCTCCTGGGGGGGTGCTGAAGCTTTCTTT.

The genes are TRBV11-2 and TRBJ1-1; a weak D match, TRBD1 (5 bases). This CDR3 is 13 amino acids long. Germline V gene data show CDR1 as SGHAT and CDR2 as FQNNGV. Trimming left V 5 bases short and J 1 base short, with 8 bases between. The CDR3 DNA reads TGTGCCAGCAGCCGGACACAGAACACTGAAGCTTTCTTT. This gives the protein CASSRTQNTEAFF.